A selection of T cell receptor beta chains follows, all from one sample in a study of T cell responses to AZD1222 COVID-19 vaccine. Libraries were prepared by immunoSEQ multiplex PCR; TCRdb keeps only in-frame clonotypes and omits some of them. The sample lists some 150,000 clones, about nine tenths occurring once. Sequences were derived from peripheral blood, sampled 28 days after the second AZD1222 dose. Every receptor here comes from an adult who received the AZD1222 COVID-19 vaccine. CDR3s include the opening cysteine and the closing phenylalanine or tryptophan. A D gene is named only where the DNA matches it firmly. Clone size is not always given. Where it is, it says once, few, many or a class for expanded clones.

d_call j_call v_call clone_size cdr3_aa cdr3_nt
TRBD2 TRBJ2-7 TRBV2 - CASIVREGSYEQYF TGTGCCAGCATCGTTCGGGAGGGATCCTACGAGCAGTACTTC
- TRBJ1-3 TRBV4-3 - CASSQERTPSGNTIYF TGCGCCAGCAGCCAAGAACGCACCCCCTCTGGAAACACCATATATTTT
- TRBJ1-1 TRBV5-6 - CASSLSVRGATEAFF TGTGCCAGCAGCTTGTCGGTCAGGGGAGCGACTGAAGCTTTCTTT
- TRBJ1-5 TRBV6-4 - CASSDQGGNQPQHF TGTGCCAGCAGTGACCAGGGAGGCAATCAGCCCCAGCATTTT
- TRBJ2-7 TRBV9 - CASSETGTHSYEQYF TGTGCCAGCAGCGAAACCGGGACGCACTCCTACGAGCAGTACTTC
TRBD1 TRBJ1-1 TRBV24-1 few CATSDSGTGAAWGEAFF TGTGCCACCAGTGATTCCGGGACAGGGGCCGCATGGGGTGAAGCTTTCTTT
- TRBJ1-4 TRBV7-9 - CASSLGRQLPNEKLFF TGTGCCAGCAGCTTAGGTCGACAGCTCCCTAATGAAAAACTGTTTTTT
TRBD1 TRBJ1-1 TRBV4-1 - CASSQEFVTGVMNTEAFF TGCGCCAGCAGCCAAGAATTCGTGACAGGGGTCATGAACACTGAAGCTTTCTTT
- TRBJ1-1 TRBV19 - CATSGLNTEAFF TGTGCCACCTCGGGGCTGAACACTGAAGCTTTCTTT
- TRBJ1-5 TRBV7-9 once CASSPGRGAPNQPQHF TGTGCCAGCAGCCCCGGTAGAGGGGCACCTAATCAGCCCCAGCATTTT
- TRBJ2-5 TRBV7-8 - CASSSRGMRKRGTQYF TGTGCCAGCAGCTCCCGAGGGATGAGGAAACGAGGGACCCAGTACTTC
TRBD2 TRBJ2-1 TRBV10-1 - CASRPLAGECNEQFF TGCGCCAGCAGACCTCTAGCGGGAGAATGCAATGAGCAGTTCTTC
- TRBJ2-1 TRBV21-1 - CASSKGPSGSLYNEQFF TGTGCCAGCAGCAAAGGGCCTAGCGGGAGTTTGTACAATGAGCAGTTCTTC
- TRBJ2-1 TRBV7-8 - CASSHLHPARNEQFF TGTGCCAGCAGCCACCTCCACCCTGCTCGTAATGAGCAGTTCTTC
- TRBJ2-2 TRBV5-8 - CARGTSEDTGELFF TGTGCCAGAGGGACATCCGAGGACACCGGGGAGCTGTTTTTT
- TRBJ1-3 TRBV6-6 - CASSPPGGVGGNTIYF TGTGCCAGCAGTCCCCCGGGAGGGGTAGGGGGAAACACCATATATTTT
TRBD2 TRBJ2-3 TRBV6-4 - CASSESSGSTDTQYF TGTGCCAGCAGTGAGTCTAGCGGGTCCACAGATACGCAGTATTTT
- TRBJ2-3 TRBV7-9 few CASSLDKAADTQYF TGTGCCAGCAGCTTGGATAAAGCGGCAGATACGCAGTATTTT
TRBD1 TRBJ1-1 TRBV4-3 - CASSQIDTGQAEAFF TGCGCCAGCAGCCAAATTGATACCGGACAGGCTGAAGCTTTCTTT
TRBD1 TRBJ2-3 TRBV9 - CASSVTGGSWADTQYF TGTGCCAGCAGCGTAACAGGGGGAAGTTGGGCAGATACGCAGTATTTT
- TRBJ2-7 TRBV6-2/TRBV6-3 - CASSLSGSYEQYF TGTGCCAGCAGTCTTAGCGGCTCCTACGAGCAGTACTTC
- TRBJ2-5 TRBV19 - CASSISAEQETQYF TGTGCCAGTAGTATCAGTGCTGAGCAAGAGACCCAGTACTTC
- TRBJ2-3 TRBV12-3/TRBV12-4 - CASSLSTDTQYF TGTGCCAGCAGTCTCAGCACAGATACGCAGTATTTT
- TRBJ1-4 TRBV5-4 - CAGVEGEGDEKLFF TGTGCCGGGGTAGAGGGGGAGGGGGATGAAAAACTGTTTTTT
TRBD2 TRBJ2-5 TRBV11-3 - CASSISMTTGTSVGETQYF TGTGCCAGCAGCATATCGATGACCACCGGGACTAGCGTTGGAGAGACCCAGTACTTC
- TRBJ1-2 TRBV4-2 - CASSQGVTNYGYTF TGTGCCAGCAGCCAAGGGGTTACGAACTATGGCTACACCTTC
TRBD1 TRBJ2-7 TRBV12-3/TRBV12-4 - CASSGTGSYEQYF TGTGCCAGTTCCGGGACAGGTTCTTACGAGCAGTACTTC
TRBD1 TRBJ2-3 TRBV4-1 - CASSQALGQGSDTQYF TGCGCCAGCAGCCAAGCCCTCGGACAGGGATCGGATACGCAGTATTTT
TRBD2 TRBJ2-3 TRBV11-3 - CASSPGTSGHGTDTQYF TGTGCCAGCAGCCCAGGGACTAGCGGGCATGGCACAGATACGCAGTATTTT
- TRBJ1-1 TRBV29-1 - CSVGSRADTEAFF TGCAGCGTTGGGTCACGGGCGGACACTGAAGCTTTCTTT
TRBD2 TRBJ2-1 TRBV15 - CATSREREGWGEQFF TGTGCCACCAGCAGAGAGCGGGAGGGATGGGGTGAGCAGTTCTTC
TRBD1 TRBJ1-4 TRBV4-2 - CASTLDRGNEKLFF TGTGCCAGCACCCTCGACAGGGGTAATGAAAAACTGTTTTTT
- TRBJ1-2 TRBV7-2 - CASSYTQGSDYGYTF TGTGCCAGCAGCTATACCCAGGGCTCTGACTATGGCTACACCTTC
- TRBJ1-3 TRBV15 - CALSKGGSGNTIYF TGTGCCCTATCAAAGGGGGGATCTGGAAACACCATATATTTT
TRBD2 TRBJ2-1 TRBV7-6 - CASSPEGGLAGMSSYNEQFF TGTGCCAGCAGCCCCGAGGGGGGACTAGCGGGGATGAGCTCCTACAATGAGCAGTTCTTC
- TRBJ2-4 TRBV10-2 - CASSEGGLAKNIQYF TGCGCCAGCAGTGAGGGGGGCCTAGCCAAAAACATTCAGTACTTC
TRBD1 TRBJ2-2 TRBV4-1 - CASRLQGANTGELFF TGCGCCAGCAGACTACAGGGGGCGAACACCGGGGAGCTGTTTTTT